This record concerns one T cell receptor beta chain sequence. Its antigen is unknown. The data belong to a study of graft-versus-host responses after intestinal transplantation. Study at large: Induction using anti-thymocyte globulin, followed by tacrolimus and steroids for 3 to 4 years, was given to all recipients.

Study conclusions and caveats: Some patients had graft-donor T cell macrochimerism, and their allografts showed high graft-versus-host to host-versus-graft clonal ratios.

Only in-frame clones appear in the TCRdb table, and some are missing; sequencing was by immunoSEQ multiplex PCR. The sample carries more than 95,000 clones, roughly 87% recorded once. Germline V gives CDR1 KGHSH, CDR2 LQKENI. V shed 3 bases and J 3 bases; nucleotides not matched to a gene: 3. The CDR3 length is 15 residues. This chain uses TRBV18 with TRBJ1-5, with 9 positions matching TRBD1. The sequence derives from a human donor who received an intestinal transplant. The sample in question was unstimulated CD4+ T cells sorted from spleen or lymph node cells, obtained before intestinal transplant. CDR3 sequence: CASSPGTGTNQPQHF. The CDR3 DNA follows: TGTGCCAGCTCACCTGGGACAGGGACCAATCAGCCCCAGCATTTT.